The rows below give T cell receptor beta chains drawn from one sample of a study of cytomegalovirus exposure and HLA in healthy donors. Generated by immunoSEQ multiplex PCR, the TCRdb table keeps only in-frame clones and is missing some. The sample records 95,000 to 150,000 clones, over 65% being singletons. Material for sequencing was PBMCs. The receptors come from a woman in her thirties or forties in good health and CMV-seropositive. Each CDR3 is given with its conserved first and last residue.

16	TRBV5-1	CASSGGTSGGQETQYF
15	TRBV19	CASSIVQVSNQPQHF
14	TRBV7-9	CATSGSSPTDTQYF
18	TRBV5-4	CASSLYNLDRGGTDTQYF
14	TRBV9	CASSVGGSYNEQFF
15	TRBV27	CASSLPGAGANVLTF
15	TRBV30	CAWTRSGLTSYEQYF
13	TRBV7-6	CASSLALSRELFF
13	TRBV5-4	CASSQQGPGELFF
14	TRBV5-1	CASSLGGRADTQYF
14	TRBV5-6	CASSLGGRVDTQYF
14	TRBV5-4	CASSPRGSSYGYTF
15	TRBV9	CASSVSSGISYEQYF
14	TRBV30	CAWSPSGTEDTQYF
14	TRBV7-2	CASSPGQGGQPQHF
14	TRBV30	CAWSVVAGGWEQYF
14	TRBV27	CASSLRDRGLPLHF
16	TRBV2	CASSGGGRVAKNIQYF
15	TRBV18	CASAISGSDTGELFF
14	TRBV6-5	CASSSTQGPGGYTF
16	TRBV6-5	CASSFSGGADSYEQYF
15	TRBV5-4	CASSFDGTGGETQYF
12	TRBV19	CASSIGQGEAFF
15	TRBV7-2	CASSQTSGRGYEQFF
13	TRBV30	CAWSFDRGTEAFF
15	TRBV5-1	CASSPGTGDRQPQHF
14	TRBV2	CASSVTVSGNTIYF
14	TRBV27	CASSVRDSTYEQYF
13	TRBV7-2	CASSLGRDYEQYF
17	TRBV25-1	CASSPWTGWSTNEKLFF
14	TRBV6-1	CASSSRDRGSPLHF
15	TRBV19	CASSGLAGGKETQYF
16	TRBV2	CASSARSSSYNSPLHF
15	TRBV9	CASSVGTGIQETQYF
15	TRBV5-1	CASRPGQANTGELFF
18	TRBV4-1	CASSQYSGIQQGYTEAFF
12	TRBV5-4	CASSLKDTEAFF
15	TRBV2	CASSERAQGSYGYTF
14	TRBV10-3	CAIRADSSGNTIYF
18	TRBV4-3	CASSQDTLAGGPEDEQFF
16	TRBV10-3	CAIAPLAGGQSYEQYF
14	TRBV9	CASSAGRMGETQYF
13	TRBV7-7	CASSPDRNQPQHF
17	TRBV5-1	CASSFALAGEVQETQYF
14	TRBV30	CARGRASGSYEQFF
16	TRBV5-4	CASSLASGGAKNIQYF
16	TRBV6-5	CASSYFSGRATETQYF
17	TRBV28	CASSPRGWTRSTDTQYF
15	TRBV9	CASSVGDSGTYEQYF
12	TRBV10-3	CATGQPNYGYTF
15	TRBV15	CATSRVEYPNEKLFF
15	TRBV7-2	CASSSRGGGTGELFF
12	TRBV7-9	CASSLRGNEQFF